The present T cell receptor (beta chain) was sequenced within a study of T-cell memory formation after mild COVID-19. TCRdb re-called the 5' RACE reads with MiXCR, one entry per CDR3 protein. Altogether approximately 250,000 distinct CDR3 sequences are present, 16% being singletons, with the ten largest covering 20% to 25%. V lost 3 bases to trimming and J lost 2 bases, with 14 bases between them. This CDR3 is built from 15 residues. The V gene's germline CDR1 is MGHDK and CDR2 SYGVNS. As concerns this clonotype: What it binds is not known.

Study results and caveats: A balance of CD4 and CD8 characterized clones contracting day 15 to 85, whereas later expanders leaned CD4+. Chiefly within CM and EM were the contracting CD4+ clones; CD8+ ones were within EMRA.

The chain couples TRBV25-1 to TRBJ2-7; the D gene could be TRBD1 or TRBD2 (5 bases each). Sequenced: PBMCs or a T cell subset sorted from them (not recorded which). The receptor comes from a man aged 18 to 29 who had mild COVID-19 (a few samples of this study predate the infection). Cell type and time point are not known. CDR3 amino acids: CASSEGPPGTYEQYF. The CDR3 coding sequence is TGTGCCAGCAGTGAGGGGCCTCCGGGGACCTACGAGCAGTACTTC.